The clone carrying this T cell receptor beta chain was detected ten times or more. The data were produced by immunoSEQ multiplex PCR, yet TCRdb's version contains in-frame clones alone and is incomplete. The table shows approximately 260,000 clones, with around 86% occurring only once. The sample belongs to a study of blood T cell repertoires in COVID-19. Study background: T cells, B-cell-depleted T cells, or PBMCs supplied cDNA or gDNA.

The sequence came from a woman in her 40s with acute COVID-19. The specimen sequenced was PBMCs or T cells enriched from blood (not recorded which).

The CDR3 region has the DNA TGTGCCAGCAGGCCAACAGGGGAGAGCGGCAATCAGCCCCAGCATTTT. Its translation: CASRPTGESGNQPQHF. The V and J genes are TRBV28 and TRBJ1-5; 7 nucleotides agree with TRBD1. Germline lookup yields CDR1 MDHEN and CDR2 SYDVKM. This CDR3 spans 16 amino acids. V lost 6 bases and J lost 2; bases outside the gene matches: 10.